Listed below are T cell receptor beta chains from one sample, sequenced in a study of T cells in Graves' hyperthyroidism and ophthalmopathy. TCRdb itself ran the multiplex PCR reads through MiXCR, one entry per CDR3 protein. This sample yields about 260,000 distinct CDR3 sequences, of which roughly 15% are seen a single time; 25% to 30% belongs to the top ten. The sequenced material came from blood. These receptors all come from a woman aged 18-29 years with Graves' ophthalmopathy. Both conserved end residues are part of each CDR3. A D gene is named only where the DNA matches it firmly. Not all rows give a size; the values are once, few, many and, for expanded clones, a class.

D	size	V	J	CDR3	DNA
-	many	TRBV6-2/TRBV6-3	TRBJ1-2	CASSYWEAGNGYTF	TGTGCCAGCAGTTACTGGGAGGCAGGGAATGGCTACACCTTC
-	-	TRBV19	TRBJ1-5	CASSSWVGNRPQHF	TGTGCCAGTAGTAGCTGGGTCGGCAATCGGCCCCAGCATTTT
TRBD1	few	TRBV19	TRBJ2-6	CASSIGAGGSGANVLTF	TGTGCCAGTAGTATAGGCGCAGGGGGCTCTGGGGCCAACGTCCTGACTTTC
-	-	TRBV7-9	TRBJ2-3	CASNYRASTDTQYF	TGTGCCAGCAATTACAGGGCCAGCACAGATACGCAGTATTTT
TRBD1	-	TRBV19	TRBJ1-4	CASSAGGAGEKLFF	TGTGCCAGTAGTGCAGGGGGCGCCGGGGAAAAACTGTTTTTT
-	few	TRBV12-5	TRBJ1-5	CASAPSGGNQPQHF	TGTGCTAGTGCCCCGTCGGGCGGCAATCAGCCCCAGCATTTT
-	many	TRBV6-1	TRBJ1-5	CASNRDTYSNQPQHF	TGTGCCAGCAACCGGGACACATATAGCAATCAGCCCCAGCATTTT
-	many	TRBV2	TRBJ2-5	CASSGLGQDGWTQYF	TGTGCCAGCAGTGGACTAGGACAGGACGGGTGGACCCAGTACTTC
TRBD1	many	TRBV10-3	TRBJ1-1	CAISAEDRGNTEAFF	TGTGCCATCAGTGCCGAAGACAGGGGAAACACTGAAGCTTTCTTT
TRBD2	-	TRBV5-1	TRBJ2-1	CASSLLAGGASNEQFF	TGCGCCAGCAGCTTACTAGCGGGAGGGGCTAGTAATGAGCAGTTCTTC
-	many	TRBV20-1	TRBJ1-4	CSEAKLNRIPNEKLFF	TGCAGTGAGGCGAAACTTAACAGGATACCTAATGAAAAACTGTTTTTT
TRBD2	many	TRBV20-1	TRBJ2-7	CSATPRTSGRGEQYF	TGCAGTGCTACCCCGAGGACTAGCGGGAGGGGCGAGCAGTACTTC
TRBD2	many	TRBV20-1	TRBJ2-5	CSARGLRGDQETQYF	TGCAGTGCTAGAGGGTTACGGGGGGATCAAGAGACCCAGTACTTC
TRBD1	many	TRBV5-1	TRBJ1-5	CASSVDRDQPQHF	TGCGCCAGCAGCGTTGACAGGGACCAGCCCCAGCATTTT
-	many	TRBV20-1	TRBJ1-2	CSASDPGDLRGYTF	TGCAGTGCTAGCGACCCAGGGGATCTAAGGGGCTACACCTTC
-	many	TRBV9	TRBJ2-2	CASSVAPYVAGLNTGELFF	TGTGCCAGCAGCGTCGCGCCTTATGTTGCGGGATTGAACACCGGGGAGCTGTTTTTT
TRBD2	few	TRBV20-1	TRBJ2-5	CSGSVWRGASETQYF	TGCAGTGGCTCGGTCTGGCGGGGGGCTAGTGAGACCCAGTACTTC
TRBD1	few	TRBV4-2	TRBJ2-4	CASSQTGENIQYF	TGTGCCAGCAGCCAAACAGGGGAAAACATTCAGTACTTC
TRBD2	-	TRBV5-4	TRBJ2-5	CASSLVASGEETQYF	TGTGCCAGCAGCTTGGTGGCTAGCGGTGAAGAGACCCAGTACTTC
-	-	TRBV6-2/TRBV6-3	TRBJ2-2	CASSMWGRNTGELFF	TGTGCCAGCAGTATGTGGGGAAGAAACACCGGGGAGCTGTTTTTT
-	many	TRBV20-1	TRBJ1-4	CSASIGVGEKLFF	TGCAGTGCTAGTATAGGGGTCGGCGAAAAACTGTTTTTT
-	few	TRBV30	TRBJ1-3	CAWSVLGNTIYF	TGTGCCTGGAGTGTTTTAGGAAACACCATATATTTT
-	many	TRBV27	TRBJ2-7	CASSLYPSQYEQYF	TGTGCCAGCAGTTTATACCCCTCCCAGTACGAGCAGTACTTC
-	many	TRBV27	TRBJ1-2	CASSSDRYYGYTF	TGTGCCAGCAGTTCGGACAGATACTATGGCTACACCTTC
TRBD1	many	TRBV5-1	TRBJ2-1	CASSLVGTGGYEQFF	TGCGCCAGCAGCTTGGTGGGGACAGGGGGCTATGAGCAGTTCTTC
TRBD2	many	TRBV7-9	TRBJ2-7	CASKEGGTSYEQYF	TGTGCCAGCAAAGAGGGAGGGACCTCATACGAGCAGTACTTC
-	-	TRBV2	TRBJ1-2	CASSERGNYGYTF	TGTGCCAGCAGTGAACGGGGGAACTATGGCTACACCTTC
TRBD1	many	TRBV6-2/TRBV6-3	TRBJ2-5	CASSPRGPETQYF	TGTGCCAGCAGCCCCAGGGGGCCGGAGACCCAGTACTTC